This record looks at one TCR beta chain sequence and its context. Its antigen remains unidentified. Primers included in the PCR were 60 Vbeta and 13 Jbeta primers. Per the original methods: Later reanalysis found 75 million to 95 million unique TCR beta chains, about 10 million of them shared. Profiled with immunoSEQ multiplex PCR; TCRdb holds only in-frame clones, not every one. V, J and clone size are taken as reported in that table, and D and trimming were inferred from the DNA itself. The table includes roughly 170,000 clones, over 60% detected once. These data come from a study of cytomegalovirus exposure and HLA in healthy donors. Study observations and caveats: Previous analysis showed most TCR beta V segments were productive about 90% or about 30% of the time. Rates of TCR association differed by HLA locus in a later analysis, with DRB1 highest and HLA-C lowest.

The clonotype originates from a girl aged 5-17 years in good health and CMV-seronegative. The specimen sequenced was PBMCs.

The CDR3 is CASSSPEGSDNEQFF. In nucleotides, the CDR3 is TGTGCCAGCAGTTCCCCGGAGGGGAGCGACAATGAGCAGTTCTTC. The genes are TRBV6-5 and TRBJ2-1; D might be TRBD2 (6 bases). The length of the CDR3 is 15 residues. V was trimmed by 4 bases and J by 5 bases, leaving 15 bases between them. The V gene's germline CDR1 is MNHEY and CDR2 SVGAGI.